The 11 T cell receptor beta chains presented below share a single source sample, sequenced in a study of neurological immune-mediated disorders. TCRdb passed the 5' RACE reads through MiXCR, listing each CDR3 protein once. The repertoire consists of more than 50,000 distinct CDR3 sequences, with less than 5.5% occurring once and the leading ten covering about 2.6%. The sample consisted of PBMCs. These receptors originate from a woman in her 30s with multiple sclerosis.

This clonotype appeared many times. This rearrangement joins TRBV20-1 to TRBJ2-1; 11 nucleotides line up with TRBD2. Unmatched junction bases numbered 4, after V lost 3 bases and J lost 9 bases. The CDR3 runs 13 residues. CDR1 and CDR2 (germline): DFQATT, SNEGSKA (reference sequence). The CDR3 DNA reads TGCAGTGCTAGTCAGACTAGCGGGGCTGAGCAGTTCTTC. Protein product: CSASQTSGAEQFF.

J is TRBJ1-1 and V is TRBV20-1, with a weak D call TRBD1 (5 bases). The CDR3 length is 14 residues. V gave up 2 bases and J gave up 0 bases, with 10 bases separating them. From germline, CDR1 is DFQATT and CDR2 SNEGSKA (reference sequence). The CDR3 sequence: CSARSGGMNTEAFF. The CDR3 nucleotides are TGCAGTGCTAGATCGGGGGGGATGAACACTGAAGCTTTCTTT.

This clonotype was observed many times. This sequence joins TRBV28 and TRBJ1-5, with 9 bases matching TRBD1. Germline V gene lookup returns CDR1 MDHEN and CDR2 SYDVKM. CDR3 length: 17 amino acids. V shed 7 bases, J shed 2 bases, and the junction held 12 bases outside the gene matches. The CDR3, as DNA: TGTGCCAGCATACAATACAGGGGGCCGGGAGGCAATCAGCCCCAGCATTTT. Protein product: CASIQYRGPGGNQPQHF. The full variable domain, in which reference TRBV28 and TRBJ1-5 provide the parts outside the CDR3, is DVKVTQSSRYLVKRTGEKVFLECVQDMDHENMFWYRQDPGLGLRLIYFSYDVKMKEKGDIPEGYSVSREKKERFSLILESASTNQTSMYLCASIQYRGPGGNQPQHFGDGTRLSIL.

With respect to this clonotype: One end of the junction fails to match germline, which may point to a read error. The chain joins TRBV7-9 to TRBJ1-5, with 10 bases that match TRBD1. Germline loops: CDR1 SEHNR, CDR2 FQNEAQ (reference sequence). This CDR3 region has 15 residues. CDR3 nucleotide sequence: TGTGCCAGCAGCCCAATGGGACAGGGGTTTCAGCCCCAGAATTTT. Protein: CASSPMGQGFQPQNF.

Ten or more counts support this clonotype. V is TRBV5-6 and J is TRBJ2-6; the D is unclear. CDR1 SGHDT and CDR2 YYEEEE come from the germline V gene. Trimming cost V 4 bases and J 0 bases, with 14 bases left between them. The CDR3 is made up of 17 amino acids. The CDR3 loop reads CASSGRVKISGANVLTF. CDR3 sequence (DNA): TGTGCCAGCAGCGGACGGGTCAAAATCTCTGGGGCCAACGTCCTGACTTTC.

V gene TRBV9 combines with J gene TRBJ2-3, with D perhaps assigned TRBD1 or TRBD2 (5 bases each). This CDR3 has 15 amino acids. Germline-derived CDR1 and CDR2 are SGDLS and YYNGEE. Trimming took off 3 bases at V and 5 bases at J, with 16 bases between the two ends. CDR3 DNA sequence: TGTGCCAGCAGCGGGGGCGTGGCGGGTGGAGATACGCAGTATTTT. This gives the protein CASSGGVAGGDTQYF.

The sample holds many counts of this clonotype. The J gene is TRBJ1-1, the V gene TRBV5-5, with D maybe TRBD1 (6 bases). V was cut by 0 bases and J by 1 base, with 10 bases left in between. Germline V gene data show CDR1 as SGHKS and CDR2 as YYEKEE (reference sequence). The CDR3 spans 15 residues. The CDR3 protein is CASSLVLGGNTEAFF. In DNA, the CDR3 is TGTGCCAGCAGCTTGGTCTTAGGGGGGAACACTGAAGCTTTCTTT.

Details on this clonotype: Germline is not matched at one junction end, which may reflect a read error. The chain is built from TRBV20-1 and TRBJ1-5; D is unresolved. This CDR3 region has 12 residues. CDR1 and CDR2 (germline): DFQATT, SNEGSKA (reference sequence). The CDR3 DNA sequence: TGCAGTGCTAGCCGAGAAAATCAGCCCCAGAATTTT. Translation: CSASRENQPQNF.

The CDR3 region is CASSLGGGYAPGDEQYF. As DNA, the CDR3 is TGTGCCAGCAGTTTGGGCGGGGGTTACGCCCCGGGGGACGAGCAGTACTTC. This chain links TRBV27 with TRBJ2-7; 7 bases map to TRBD2. Germline trimming cut 3 bases from V and 5 bases from J; bases unmatched to any gene: 16. The CDR3 sequence is 17 residues long. Germline V lookup: CDR1 MNHEY, CDR2 SMNVEV (reference sequence).

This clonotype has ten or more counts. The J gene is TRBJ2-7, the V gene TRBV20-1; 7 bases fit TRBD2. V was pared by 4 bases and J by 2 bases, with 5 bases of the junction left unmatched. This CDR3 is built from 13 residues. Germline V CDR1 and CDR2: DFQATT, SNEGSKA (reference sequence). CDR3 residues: CSATAGSTYEQYF. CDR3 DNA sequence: TGCAGTGCTACAGCGGGGAGTACCTACGAGCAGTACTTC.

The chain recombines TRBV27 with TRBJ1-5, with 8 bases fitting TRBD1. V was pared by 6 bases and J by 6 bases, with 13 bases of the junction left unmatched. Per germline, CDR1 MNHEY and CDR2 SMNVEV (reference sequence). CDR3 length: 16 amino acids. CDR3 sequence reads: CASRKIGQGTIQPQHF. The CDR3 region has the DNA TGTGCCAGCAGGAAAATTGGACAGGGTACAATTCAGCCCCAGCATTTT.